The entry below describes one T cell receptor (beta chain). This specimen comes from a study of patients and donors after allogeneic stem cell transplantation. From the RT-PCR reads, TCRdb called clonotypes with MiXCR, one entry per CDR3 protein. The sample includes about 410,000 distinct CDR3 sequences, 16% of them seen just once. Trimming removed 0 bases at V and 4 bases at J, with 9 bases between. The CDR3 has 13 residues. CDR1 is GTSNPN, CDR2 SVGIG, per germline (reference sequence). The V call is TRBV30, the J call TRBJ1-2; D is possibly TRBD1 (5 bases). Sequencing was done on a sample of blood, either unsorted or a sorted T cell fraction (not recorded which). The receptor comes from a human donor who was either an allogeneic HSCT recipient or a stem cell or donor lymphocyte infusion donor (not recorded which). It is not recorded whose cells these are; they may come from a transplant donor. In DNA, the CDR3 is TGTGCCTGGAGTGTACAGGCGGGCTATGGCTACACCTTC. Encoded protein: CAWSVQAGYGYTF.